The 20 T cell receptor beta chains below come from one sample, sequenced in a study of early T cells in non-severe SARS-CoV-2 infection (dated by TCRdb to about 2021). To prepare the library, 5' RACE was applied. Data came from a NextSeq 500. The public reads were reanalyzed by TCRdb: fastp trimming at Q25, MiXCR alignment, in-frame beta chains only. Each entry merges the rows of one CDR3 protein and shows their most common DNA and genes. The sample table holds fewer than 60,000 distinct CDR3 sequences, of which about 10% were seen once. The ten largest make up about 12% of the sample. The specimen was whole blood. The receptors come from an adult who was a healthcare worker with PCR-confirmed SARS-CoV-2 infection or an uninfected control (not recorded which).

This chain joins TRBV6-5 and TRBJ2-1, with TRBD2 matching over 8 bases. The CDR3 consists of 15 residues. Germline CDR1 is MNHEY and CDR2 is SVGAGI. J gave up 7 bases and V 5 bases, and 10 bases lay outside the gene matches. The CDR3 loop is CASSPGTSFSNEQFF. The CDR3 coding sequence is TGTGCCAGCAGTCCCGGGACTAGTTTCTCTAATGAGCAGTTCTTC.

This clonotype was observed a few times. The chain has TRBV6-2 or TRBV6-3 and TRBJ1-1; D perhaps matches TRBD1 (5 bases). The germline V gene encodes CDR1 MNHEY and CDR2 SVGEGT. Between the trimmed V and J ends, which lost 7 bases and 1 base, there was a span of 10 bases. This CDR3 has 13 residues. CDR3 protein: CASTHRRNTEAFF. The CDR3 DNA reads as TGTGCCAGCACCCACAGGAGGAACACTGAAGCTTTCTTT.

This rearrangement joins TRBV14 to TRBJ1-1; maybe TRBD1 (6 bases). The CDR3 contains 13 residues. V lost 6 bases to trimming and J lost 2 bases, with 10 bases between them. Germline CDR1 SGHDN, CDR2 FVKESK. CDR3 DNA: TGTGCCAGCAGTCGGGACACTAACACTGAAGCTTTCTTT. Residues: CASSRDTNTEAFF.

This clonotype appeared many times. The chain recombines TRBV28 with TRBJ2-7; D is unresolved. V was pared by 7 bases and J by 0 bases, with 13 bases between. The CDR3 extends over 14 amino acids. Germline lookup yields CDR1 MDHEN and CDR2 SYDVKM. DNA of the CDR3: TGTGCCAGCACCCCTTTCGGTGTCTCCTACGAGCAGTACTTC. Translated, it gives CASTPFGVSYEQYF.

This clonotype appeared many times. The CDR3 here is CASSLGSQAGQETQYF. For the CDR3, the DNA is TGTGCCAGCAGCTTGGGGTCTCAGGCTGGGCAAGAGACCCAGTACTTC. The genes are TRBV5-4 and TRBJ2-5; D gene unclear. V was trimmed by 0 bases and J by 2 bases, leaving 14 bases between them. The CDR3 runs to 16 residues. Germline CDR1 and CDR2: SGHNT and YYREEE (reference sequence). Full variable domain (missing parts from reference TRBV5-4 and TRBJ2-5): ETGVTQSPTHLIKTRGQQVTLRCSSQSGHNTVSWYQQALGQGPQFIFQYYREEENGRGNFPPRFSGLQFPNYSSELNVNALELDDSALYLCASSLGSQAGQETQYFGPGTRLLVL.

Here the CDR3 reads CASSWGPRYEQYF. DNA for the CDR3: TGTGCCAGCAGTTGGGGCCCCCGTTACGAGCAGTACTTC. The chain couples TRBV28 to TRBJ2-7; tentative D call: TRBD1 (5 bases). This CDR3 is 13 amino acids long. V lost 4 bases and J lost 4, with 11 bases in between. Germline V lookup: CDR1 MDHEN, CDR2 SYDVKM.

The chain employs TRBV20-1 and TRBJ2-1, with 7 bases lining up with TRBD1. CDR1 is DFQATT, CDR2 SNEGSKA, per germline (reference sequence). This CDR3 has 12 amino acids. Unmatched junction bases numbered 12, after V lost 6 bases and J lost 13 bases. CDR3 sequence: CSAPWTGNVQFF. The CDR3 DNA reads TGCAGTGCGCCCTGGACAGGTAACGTCCAGTTCTTC.

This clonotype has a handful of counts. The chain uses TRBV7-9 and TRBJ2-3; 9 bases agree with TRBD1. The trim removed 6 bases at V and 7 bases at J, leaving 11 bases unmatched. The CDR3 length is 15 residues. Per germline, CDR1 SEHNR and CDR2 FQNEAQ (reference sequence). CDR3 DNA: TGTGCCAGCAGGGCACCCGGGACAGGGAGAAATACGCAGTATTTT. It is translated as CASRAPGTGRNTQYF.

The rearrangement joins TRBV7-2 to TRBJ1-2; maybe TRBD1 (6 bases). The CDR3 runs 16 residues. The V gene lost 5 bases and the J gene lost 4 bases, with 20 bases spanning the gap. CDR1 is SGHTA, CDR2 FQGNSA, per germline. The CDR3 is CASSPAGRGGIYGYTF. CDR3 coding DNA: TGTGCCAGCAGCCCCGCGGGCAGGGGAGGGATCTATGGCTACACCTTC.

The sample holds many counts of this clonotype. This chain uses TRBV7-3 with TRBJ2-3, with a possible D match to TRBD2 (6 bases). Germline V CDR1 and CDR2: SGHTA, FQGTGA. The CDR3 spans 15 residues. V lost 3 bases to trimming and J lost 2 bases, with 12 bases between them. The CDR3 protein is CASSFIAGFTDTQYF. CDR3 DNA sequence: TGTGCCAGCAGCTTCATTGCGGGATTCACAGATACGCAGTATTTT.

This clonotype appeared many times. The CDR3 DNA follows: TGTGCCAGCAGCTCAGGGGGGGAAGAGACCCAGTACTTC. Residues: CASSSGGEETQYF. The chain recombines TRBV13 with TRBJ2-5; D may be TRBD1 or TRBD2 (7 bases each). Germline V CDR1 and CDR2: PRHDT, FYEKMQ (reference sequence). Trimming left V 4 bases short and J 3 bases short, with 9 bases between. The CDR3 has 13 amino acids.

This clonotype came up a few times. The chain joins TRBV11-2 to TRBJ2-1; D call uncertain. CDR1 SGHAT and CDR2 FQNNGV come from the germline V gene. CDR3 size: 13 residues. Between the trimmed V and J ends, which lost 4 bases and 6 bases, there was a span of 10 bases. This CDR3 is CASSWSSFNEQFF. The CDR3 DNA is TGTGCCAGCAGCTGGTCCTCTTTCAATGAGCAGTTCTTC.

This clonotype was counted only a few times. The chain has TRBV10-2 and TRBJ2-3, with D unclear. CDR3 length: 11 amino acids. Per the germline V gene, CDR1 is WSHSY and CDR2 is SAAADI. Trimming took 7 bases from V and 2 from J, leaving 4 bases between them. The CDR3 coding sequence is TGCGCCAGCACCCACACAGATACGCAGTATTTT. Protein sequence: CASTHTDTQYF.

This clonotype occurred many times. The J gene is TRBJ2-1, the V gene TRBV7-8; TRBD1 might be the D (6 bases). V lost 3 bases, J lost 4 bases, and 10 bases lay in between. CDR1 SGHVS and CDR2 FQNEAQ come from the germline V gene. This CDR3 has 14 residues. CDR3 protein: CASSFRDTYNEQFF. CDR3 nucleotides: TGTGCCAGCAGCTTCAGGGACACTTACAATGAGCAGTTCTTC.

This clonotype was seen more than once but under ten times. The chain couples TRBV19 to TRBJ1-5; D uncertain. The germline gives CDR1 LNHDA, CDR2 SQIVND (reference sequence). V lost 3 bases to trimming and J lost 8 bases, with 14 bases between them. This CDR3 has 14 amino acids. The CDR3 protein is CASSMTGFLEPQHF. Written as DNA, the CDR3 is TGTGCCAGTAGTATGACGGGGTTCTTGGAGCCCCAGCATTTT.

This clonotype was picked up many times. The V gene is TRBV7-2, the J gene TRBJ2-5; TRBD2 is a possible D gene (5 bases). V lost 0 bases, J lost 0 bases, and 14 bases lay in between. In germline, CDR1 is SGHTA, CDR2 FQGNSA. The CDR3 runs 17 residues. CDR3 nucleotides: TGTGCCAGCAGCTTAGCGTTTAGTACTAGTCACCAAGAGACCCAGTACTTC. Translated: CASSLAFSTSHQETQYF. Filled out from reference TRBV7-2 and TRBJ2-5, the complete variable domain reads GAGVSQSPSNKVTEKGKDVELRCDPISGHTALYWYRQSLGQGLEFLIYFQGNSAPDKSGLPSDRFSAERTGGSVSTLTIQRTQQEDSAVYLCASSLAFSTSHQETQYFGPGTRLLVL.

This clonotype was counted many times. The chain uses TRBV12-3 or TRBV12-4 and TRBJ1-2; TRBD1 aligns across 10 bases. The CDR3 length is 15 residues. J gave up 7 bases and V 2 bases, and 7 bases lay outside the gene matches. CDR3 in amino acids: CASSLRRQGASGYTF. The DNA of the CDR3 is TGTGCCAGCAGTTTACGGAGACAGGGGGCGAGTGGCTACACCTTC.

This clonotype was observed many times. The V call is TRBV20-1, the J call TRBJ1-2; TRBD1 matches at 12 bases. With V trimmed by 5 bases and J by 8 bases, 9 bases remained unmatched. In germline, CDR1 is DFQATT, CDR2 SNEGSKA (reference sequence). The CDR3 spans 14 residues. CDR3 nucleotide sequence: TGCAGTGCTTCTCAGGGACAGGGGGCGCGGGGCTACACCTTC. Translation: CSASQGQGARGYTF.

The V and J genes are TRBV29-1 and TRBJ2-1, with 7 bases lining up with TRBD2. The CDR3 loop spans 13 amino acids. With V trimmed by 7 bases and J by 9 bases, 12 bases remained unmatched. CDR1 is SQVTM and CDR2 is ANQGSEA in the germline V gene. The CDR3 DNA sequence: TGCAGCGCCGCCCGGGACTACGACGGTGAGCAGTTCTTC. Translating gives CSAARDYDGEQFF.

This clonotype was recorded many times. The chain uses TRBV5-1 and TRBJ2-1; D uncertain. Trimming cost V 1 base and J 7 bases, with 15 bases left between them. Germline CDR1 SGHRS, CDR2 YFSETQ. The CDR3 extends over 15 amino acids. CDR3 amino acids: CASSLSSRSLNEQFF. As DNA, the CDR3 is TGCGCCAGCAGCTTGTCGAGCCGCTCCTTGAATGAGCAGTTCTTC.